The 15 T cell receptor beta chains below were found in one sample sequenced in a study of cytomegalovirus exposure and HLA in healthy donors. Primers for the PCR totalled 60 Vbeta and 13 Jbeta. Profiled with immunoSEQ multiplex PCR; TCRdb holds only in-frame clones, not every one. Here the sample table reports 65,000 to 95,000 clones. The specimen was PBMCs. Receptors were obtained from a young man in good health and CMV-seronegative.

The chain is built from TRBV4-2 and TRBJ2-7; 10 bases are a match to TRBD2. The junction had 6 bases not matched to a gene; V was cut back by 3 bases and J by 4 bases. CDR1 is LGHNA, CDR2 YNFKEQ, per germline. This CDR3 region has 15 residues. The CDR3 spells CASSHYLAGDYEQYF. DNA for the CDR3: TGTGCCAGCAGCCATTATCTAGCGGGGGATTACGAGCAGTACTTC.

The chain has TRBV5-5 and TRBJ1-3; D unclear. Trimming shortened V by 0 bases and J by 0 bases, and 7 bases separated the two germline ends. CDR1 SGHKS and CDR2 YYEKEE come from the germline V gene (reference sequence). This CDR3 has 15 amino acids. CDR3 in DNA: TGTGCCAGCAGCTTGGCCTCTAACTCTGGAAACACCATATATTTT. This codes for CASSLASNSGNTIYF.

This sequence joins TRBV7-6 and TRBJ1-6; maybe TRBD1 (5 bases). Germline CDR1 reads SGHVS; CDR2 reads FNYEAQ. The CDR3 is 14 amino acids. The V gene lost 5 bases and the J gene lost 9 bases, with 14 bases spanning the gap. In DNA form, the CDR3 reads TGTGCCAGCAGCCGGGGGACCGTTATTTCACCCCTCCACTTT. Its translation is CASSRGTVISPLHF.

The V and J genes are TRBV7-8 and TRBJ2-7, with D perhaps TRBD2 (5 bases). Trimming shortened V by 5 bases and J by 3 bases, and 14 bases separated the two germline ends. Germline values: CDR1 SGHVS, CDR2 FQNEAQ. CDR3 length equals 14 residues. The CDR3 DNA follows: TGTGCCAGCAGCCCGGGGATGAAGTTCTACGAGCAGTACTTC. Amino acid sequence: CASSPGMKFYEQYF.

The J gene is TRBJ2-3, the V gene TRBV5-1, with a tentative D call TRBD2 (6 bases). The V gene's germline CDR1 is SGHRS and CDR2 YFSETQ. The CDR3 is 16 amino acids. Trimming stripped 4 bases from V and 2 bases from J, with 17 bases between. As DNA, the CDR3 is TGCGCCAGCAGCAAGGGACTTTCCCACTACACAGATACGCAGTATTTT. Translating gives CASSKGLSHYTDTQYF.

The chain uses TRBV5-4 and TRBJ2-7; no clear D. Germline V gene data show CDR1 as SGHNT and CDR2 as YYREEE (reference sequence). The ends were cut back, 3 bases at V and 3 bases at J, with 7 bases in the middle. This CDR3 has 12 amino acids. In nucleotides, the CDR3 is TGTGCCAGCAGCTCCAACAGCTACGAGCAGTACTTC. Translation gives CASSSNSYEQYF. The variable domain in full, with the rest retrieved from reference TRBV5-4 and TRBJ2-7, is ETGVTQSPTHLIKTRGQQVTLRCSSQSGHNTVSWYQQALGQGPQFIFQYYREEENGRGNFPPRFSGLQFPNYSSELNVNALELDDSALYLCASSSNSYEQYFGPGTRLTVT.

The chain joins TRBV11-2 to TRBJ2-7; TRBD2 agrees at 11 bases. V lost 4 bases, J lost 0 bases, and 2 bases stayed unmatched. CDR1 is SGHAT, CDR2 FQNNGV, per germline. The CDR3 consists of 15 residues. CDR3 amino acids: CASSYLAGGSYEQYF. The CDR3 coding sequence is TGTGCCAGCAGCTATCTAGCGGGGGGCTCCTACGAGCAGTACTTC.

The CDR3 coding sequence is TGTGCCAGCAGCTTAGGACTAGCGGGATCCACAGATACGCAGTATTTT. It codes for CASSLGLAGSTDTQYF. The chain joins TRBV11-2 to TRBJ2-3, with 11 bases that match TRBD2. V lost 1 base, J lost 2 bases, and 2 bases stayed unmatched. Germline CDR1 SGHAT, CDR2 FQNNGV. This CDR3 is built from 16 residues.

Worth noting for this clone: A junction end diverges from the germline sequence, so it may reflect a read error. The gene calls are TRBV30 and TRBJ2-5; TRBD2 matches 16 bases. The CDR3 runs to 14 residues. The germline V gene has CDR1 GTSNPN and CDR2 SVGIG (reference sequence). CDR3 coding DNA: TGTGCCTGGAGTTACACGGGACTAGCGGGAGGGACGGACTTC. It specifies CAWSYTGLAGGTDF. The complete variable domain, with remaining parts taken from reference TRBV30 and TRBJ2-5, reads SQTIHQWPATLVQPVGSPLSLECTVEGTSNPNLYWYRQAAGRGLQLLFYSVGIGQISSEVPQNLSASRPQDRQFILSSKKLLLSDSGFYLCAWSYTGLAGGTDFGPGTRLLVL.

The chain recombines TRBV27 with TRBJ1-5, with TRBD1 identical over 9 bases. The V gene's germline CDR1 is MNHEY and CDR2 SMNVEV (reference sequence). Losses at the gene ends were 3 bases for V and 5 bases for J; bases not matched to a gene: 2. This CDR3 contains 14 residues. The CDR3 region is CASSLDRGYQPQHF. The DNA for the CDR3 is TGTGCCAGCAGTTTGGACAGGGGTTATCAGCCCCAGCATTTT.

The genes are TRBV2 and TRBJ2-1, with TRBD2 matching 7 bases. CDR1 and CDR2 from the germline V gene are SNHLY and FYNNEI. The CDR3 consists of 16 residues. J lost 7 bases, V lost 6 bases, and 15 bases had no gene match. CDR3 nucleotide sequence: TGTGCCAGCAGACCATCTCTAGCGGCGAAGGCGAATGAGCAGTTCTTC. Translated: CASRPSLAAKANEQFF.

The chain employs TRBV6-6 and TRBJ1-4; D not resolved. V dropped 4 bases and J dropped 7 bases, with 19 bases sitting between them. The CDR3 is 16 residues long. CDR1 and CDR2 (germline): MNHNY, SVGAGI (reference sequence). Written as DNA, the CDR3 is TGTGCCAGCAGTTGGATGTCCCTTAACCGCGGTGAAAAACTGTTTTTT. Translation: CASSWMSLNRGEKLFF.

V usage is TRBV10-3 and J usage is TRBJ1-1, with D hard to call. CDR1 is ENHRY and CDR2 is SYGVKD in the germline V gene. V shed 3 bases and J shed 0 bases, with 11 bases lying between them. The CDR3 sequence is 15 residues long. The CDR3 sequence: CAISDGEGMNTEAFF. In DNA form, the CDR3 reads TGTGCCATCAGTGATGGGGAGGGTATGAACACTGAAGCTTTCTTT.

CDR3 nucleotide sequence: TGTGCCAGCAGTCCCGGCTGGGGCCGCTATCAGCCCCAGCATTTT. This encodes CASSPGWGRYQPQHF. J is TRBJ1-5 and V is TRBV6-5; D perhaps matches TRBD1 (5 bases). This CDR3 comprises 15 residues. CDR1 and CDR2 from the germline V gene are MNHEY and SVGAGI. With 5 bases removed from V and 5 bases from J, the gap between germline ends came to 16 bases.

The chain uses TRBV2 and TRBJ2-7; 9 bases are a match to TRBD1. The CDR3 contains 14 residues. Trimming at V came to 6 bases and at J to 5 bases, leaving 8 bases not matched to a gene. The germline gives CDR1 SNHLY, CDR2 FYNNEI. The CDR3 is CASRPQGALNEQYF. DNA of the CDR3: TGTGCCAGCAGGCCACAGGGGGCGTTGAACGAGCAGTACTTC.